Listed below are T cell receptor beta chains from one sample, sequenced in a study of shared clonotypes between healthy human individuals. Here immunoSEQ multiplex PCR was the method, and the copy in TCRdb shows in-frame clones only, minus some. This table has under 700,000 clones, 95% appearing once. The specimen sequenced was naive CD8+ T cells sorted from blood. Receptors were obtained from a woman aged 25 to 39 in good health. CDR3s include the opening cysteine and the closing phenylalanine or tryptophan. D genes are given only for firm matches. Clone size is stated in some rows and not others, as once, few, many or a class when expanded.

TRBJ1-1,TRBV7-9,-,-,TGTGCCAGCAGCTTAGTTTTATCGCTCTCTAAGGATGAAGCTTTCTTT,CASSLVLSLSKDEAFF
TRBJ2-7,TRBV19,-,-,TGTGCCAGTCGGTTGTTCCCCCCCTACGAGCAGTACTTC,CASRLFPPYEQYF
TRBJ2-1,TRBV6-5,-,-,TGTGCCAGCAGTCACAGGCACAATGAGCAGTTCTTC,CASSHRHNEQFF
TRBJ1-2,TRBV27,-,-,TGTGCCAGCAGTTTTCGCTCTGACTATGGCTACACCTTC,CASSFRSDYGYTF
TRBJ2-7,TRBV7-9,-,-,TGTGCCAGCAGCTTAGGAGCTAACACCCAGTTCTCCTACGAGCAGTACTTC,CASSLGANTQFSYEQYF
TRBJ2-7,TRBV13,-,TRBD1,TGTGCCAGCAGCCCCACCGGACAGGGAGGCGAGCAGTACTTC,CASSPTGQGGEQYF
TRBJ2-5,TRBV21-1,-,-,TGTGCCAGCAGCAAAGGGGGACGCCCAAAGACCCAGTACTTC,CASSKGGRPKTQYF
TRBJ2-7,TRBV10-1,-,-,TGCGCCAGCAGTGTGACACCGAGCTCCTACGAGCAGTACTTC,CASSVTPSSYEQYF
TRBJ2-7,TRBV6-6,-,TRBD2,TGTGCCAGCAGGCCCCTAGCGGGAGAAGGTTACGAGCAGTACTTC,CASRPLAGEGYEQYF
TRBJ2-5,TRBV28,-,-,TGTGCCAGTAGACAGCAAGAGACCCAGTACTTC,CASRQQETQYF
TRBJ2-7,TRBV27,-,-,TGTGCCAGCAGTTTACCAAAAGGGGAGCAGTACTTC,CASSLPKGEQYF
TRBJ1-2,TRBV28,-,-,TGTGCCAGCAGTTTATCAACACCCAACTATGGCTACACCTTC,CASSLSTPNYGYTF
TRBJ2-7,TRBV28,-,TRBD1,TGTGCCAGCAGTTCCCCAGGGGACAGTTACTACGAGCAGTACTTC,CASSSPGDSYYEQYF
TRBJ2-1,TRBV6-4,-,TRBD2,TGTGCCAGCAGTGAAAGGTCTAGCGGGAGTGTCGGGAATGAGCAGTTCTTC,CASSERSSGSVGNEQFF
TRBJ2-7,TRBV28,-,-,TGTGCCAGCAGCGACGGACCCTACGAGCAGTACTTC,CASSDGPYEQYF
TRBJ2-3,TRBV19,-,-,TGTGCCAGTAGTATGGAACAGGGTAGCAGCTATACGCAGTATTTT,CASSMEQGSSYTQYF
TRBJ1-2,TRBV6-5,-,TRBD1,TGTGCCAGCAGAAACGGACAGGGTACATACTATGGCTACACCTTC,CASRNGQGTYYGYTF
TRBJ2-1,TRBV7-9,-,TRBD2,TGTGCCAGCAGCATAAAGGGACTAGCGGGAGGTTCGTACAATGAGCAGTTCTTC,CASSIKGLAGGSYNEQFF
TRBJ2-1,TRBV19,-,-,TGTGCCAGTAGTATTATGGGGCCAGGAAACAATGAGCAGTTCTTC,CASSIMGPGNNEQFF
TRBJ2-3,TRBV28,-,TRBD2,TGTGCCAGCAGTTACCCCTCGCCGGGACTAGCGGGAGGGTGGTTGGGCACAGATACGCAGTATTTT,CASSYPSPGLAGGWLGTDTQYF
TRBJ1-1,TRBV28,-,-,TGTGCCAGCAGTTTCCCCACAGGACAGACCTTGAACACTGAAGCTTTCTTT,CASSFPTGQTLNTEAFF
TRBJ2-1,TRBV28,-,TRBD2,TGTGCCAGCAGTTTTCCGACTAGCGGGAGTATAAATGAGCAGTTCTTC,CASSFPTSGSINEQFF
TRBJ1-5,TRBV18,-,-,TGTGCCAGCTCACCGGGTGTGGGTTTCAATCAGCCCCAGCATTTT,CASSPGVGFNQPQHF
TRBJ1-1,TRBV7-8,-,-,TGTGCCAGCAGCTTAGAGGGGATTCCCACTGAAGCTTTCTTT,CASSLEGIPTEAFF
TRBJ2-3,TRBV27,-,TRBD2,TGTGCCAGCAGCCCTGGGCGGGGGAATACGCAGTATTTT,CASSPGRGNTQYF
TRBJ2-3,TRBV27,-,TRBD2,TGTGCCAGCAGTTCTTGGACTAGCGGGACTCGGGCAGATACGCAGTATTTT,CASSSWTSGTRADTQYF
TRBJ1-5,TRBV30,-,-,TGTGCCTGGGCATCACCCAATCAGCCCCAGCATTTT,CAWASPNQPQHF
TRBJ2-7,TRBV9,once,-,TGTGCCAGCAGCGTAGCTGGGGTAGGCCTCGAGCAGTACTTC,CASSVAGVGLEQYF